A single sample is the source of the 25 T cell receptor beta chains below, sequenced in a study of PD-1 blockade in classical Hodgkin lymphoma. Stated time point: cycle 4 day 1 (C4D1), after less than 7 weeks of nivolumab. Each patient experienced a relapse that followed autologous stem cell transplantation, and brentuximab vedotin exposure varied. Using magnetic negative selection, the CD4+ T cells were separated out of thawed PBMCs. Using immunoSEQ multiplex PCR, the repertoire was profiled, and TCRdb retains in-frame clones only, with some absent. The sample has approximately 20,000 clones; roughly 80% are singletons. The sequencing used CD4+ T cells from blood, collected before the fourth cycle of nivolumab. The receptor set was obtained from a human donor with classical Hodgkin lymphoma.

In nucleotides, the CDR3 is TGTGCCAGCAGGACAGGGTATGGCTACACCTTC. It codes for CASRTGYGYTF. The chain links TRBV2 to TRBJ1-2; the match to TRBD1 covers 7 bases. CDR1 SNHLY and CDR2 FYNNEI come from the germline V gene. V shed 6 bases and J 5 bases; nucleotides not matched to a gene: 0. The length of the CDR3 is 11 residues.

The chain recombines TRBV28 with TRBJ1-5; D is perhaps TRBD1 (6 bases). The CDR3 length is 12 residues. The germline CDR1 and CDR2 sequences are MDHEN and SYDVKM. Trimming removed 8 bases at V and 6 bases at J, with 11 bases between. This CDR3 is CASLTGPQPQHF. The CDR3 DNA follows: TGTGCCAGCCTAACAGGGCCTCAGCCCCAGCATTTT.

This chain uses TRBV6-1 with TRBJ2-2, with D possibly being TRBD1 or TRBD2 (5 bases each). V was pared by 8 bases and J by 7 bases, with 11 bases between. Germline values: CDR1 MNHNS, CDR2 SASEGT. The CDR3 is made up of 12 amino acids. CDR3 protein: CASAQAGGELFF. CDR3 coding DNA: TGTGCCAGCGCACAGGCGGGCGGGGAGCTGTTTTTT.

CDR3 nucleotides: TGTGCCAGCAGCCGACTAGCGGGAGGGTTTGAGCAGTTCTTC. It is translated as CASSRLAGGFEQFF. The rearrangement uses TRBV5-6 and TRBJ2-1; 14 bases fit TRBD2. With 4 bases clipped from V and 9 bases from J, the junction kept 3 bases outside the gene matches. The CDR3 is made up of 14 amino acids. Germline values: CDR1 SGHDT, CDR2 YYEEEE.

The table lists this clone with a count of one. The chain recombines TRBV6-1 with TRBJ1-1, with a weak D call TRBD1 (5 bases). The CDR3 is 13 residues long. V was clipped by 3 bases and J by 8 bases, with 13 bases between them. Germline loops: CDR1 MNHNS, CDR2 SASEGT. CDR3 bases: TGTGCCAGCAGTGAGACCCGGGACCGGGAAGCTTTCTTT. It encodes CASSETRDREAFF.

The chain combines TRBV6-1 with TRBJ2-6; no reliable D call. Looked up from germline, CDR1 is MNHNS and CDR2 is SASEGT. Trimming pared 8 bases from V and 4 bases from J, leaving 6 bases between. This CDR3 has 12 amino acids. DNA for the CDR3: TGTGCCAGCCACCTCGGGGCCAACGTCCTGACTTTC. Translation: CASHLGANVLTF.

The gene calls are TRBV5-1 and TRBJ2-2; D ambiguous. The CDR3 runs to 17 residues. Germline CDR1 reads SGHRS; CDR2 reads YFSETQ. Between the trimmed V and J ends, which lost 5 bases and 0 bases, there was a span of 17 bases. Written as DNA, the CDR3 is TGCGCCAGCAGTTTAAATTACGGCGGCACGAACACCGGGGAGCTGTTTTTT. Its translation is CASSLNYGGTNTGELFF.

Here the CDR3 DNA reads TGTGCCAGCAGCTTAGGGACTAGCGGGTACAATGAGCAGTTCTTC. It codes for CASSLGTSGYNEQFF. V gene TRBV7-2 combines with J gene TRBJ2-1; TRBD2 agrees at 11 bases. The V gene's germline CDR1 is SGHTA and CDR2 FQGNSA. Trimming took 1 base from V and 4 from J; bases not matched to a gene: 0. This CDR3 spans 15 amino acids.

The chain uses TRBV19 and TRBJ2-4; the D is unclear. There are 14 residues in the CDR3. Trimming pared 2 bases from V and 0 bases from J, leaving 5 bases between. Germline loops: CDR1 LNHDA, CDR2 SQIVND (reference sequence). CDR3 DNA sequence: TGTGCCAGTAGTATAAGTAGAGCCAAAAACATTCAGTACTTC. Amino acids: CASSISRAKNIQYF.

The genes are TRBV5-1 and TRBJ2-7; unclear D gene. The CDR3 runs 15 residues. CDR1 is SGHRS and CDR2 is YFSETQ in the germline V gene. V lost 4 bases, J lost 0 bases, and 14 bases lay in between. The CDR3 protein is CASSKDTISSYEQYF. Written as DNA, the CDR3 is TGCGCCAGCAGCAAAGACACGATTAGCTCCTACGAGCAGTACTTC.

The V gene is TRBV30, the J gene TRBJ2-5; 9 bases are shared with TRBD2. The J call may be wrong; the DNA end is better matched by TRBJ2-7. The CDR3 has 17 residues. Per germline, CDR1 GTSNPN and CDR2 SVGIG (reference sequence). The CDR3, as DNA: TGTGCCTGGGCCGCTACACTATTTAGCGGGAGAAGCTACGAGCAGTACTTC. It encodes CAWAATLFSGRSYEQYF.

In its sample, this clone was seen a few times. The rearrangement uses TRBV4-1 and TRBJ1-2; the D gene is possibly TRBD1 (6 bases). This CDR3 has 13 amino acids. V was pared by 4 bases and J by 4 bases, with 10 bases between. CDR1 and CDR2 from the germline V gene are MGHRA and YSYEKL. Here the CDR3 reads CASSPGESYGYTF. In DNA, the CDR3 is TGCGCCAGCAGCCCAGGGGAAAGCTATGGCTACACCTTC.

J is TRBJ2-7 and V is TRBV5-6, with D perhaps matching TRBD2 (6 bases). The CDR3 runs to 14 residues. V was trimmed by 3 bases and J by 6 bases, leaving 16 bases between them. Germline lookup yields CDR1 SGHDT and CDR2 YYEEEE. Here the CDR3 DNA reads TGTGCCAGCAGCTCCCTTATACTAGCCCCCGAGCAGTACTTC. Its translation: CASSSLILAPEQYF.

The V call is TRBV28, the J call TRBJ2-7; 7 nucleotides match TRBD2. The CDR3 totals 14 residues. The germline V gene has CDR1 MDHEN and CDR2 SYDVKM. The V gene end was trimmed by 5 bases and the J gene end by 4 bases; junction bases not matched to a gene: 8. CDR3 region: CASSERGRQYEQYF. CDR3 nucleotide sequence: TGTGCCAGCAGTGAGCGGGGACGCCAATACGAGCAGTACTTC.

This clone was seen more than once but under ten times. This CDR3 is CATRDSPYEQYF. As DNA, the CDR3 is TGTGCCACGAGGGACAGCCCCTACGAGCAGTACTTC. The V and J genes are TRBV28 and TRBJ2-7, with 7 nucleotides matching TRBD1. Looked up from germline, CDR1 is MDHEN and CDR2 is SYDVKM. V gave up 10 bases and J gave up 2 bases; unmatched junction bases: 5. CDR3 length: 12 residues.

The chain carries TRBV4-1 and TRBJ2-3; 9 nucleotides agree with TRBD2. Trimming took 4 bases from V and 2 from J; bases not matched to a gene: 13. The CDR3 is 18 amino acids. CDR1 is MGHRA, CDR2 YSYEKL, per germline. CDR3 sequence reads: CASSPPGLLAGLTDTQYF. DNA of the CDR3: TGCGCCAGCAGCCCGCCGGGCTTACTAGCGGGCCTCACAGATACGCAGTATTTT.

CDR3 sequence (DNA): TGTGCCAGCTCACCACCTGAGGGGCGCATTTCACCCCTCCACTTT. The encoded protein is CASSPPEGRISPLHF. This sequence joins TRBV18 and TRBJ1-6, with D perhaps matching TRBD1 (5 bases). V lost 0 bases and J lost 9, with 12 bases in between. Germline-derived CDR1 and CDR2 are KGHSH and LQKENI. This CDR3 has 15 residues.

The genes are TRBV2 and TRBJ2-1; a possible D gene is TRBD2 (6 bases). The germline CDR1 and CDR2 sequences are SNHLY and FYNNEI. V was clipped by 4 bases and J by 0 bases, with 10 bases between them. This CDR3 spans 15 amino acids. In DNA form, the CDR3 reads TGTGCCAGCAGTGGGGGCGGGACCTCCTACAATGAGCAGTTCTTC. It is translated as CASSGGGTSYNEQFF. Drawing the rest from reference TRBV2 and TRBJ2-1, the complete variable domain is EPEVTQTPSHQVTQMGQEVILRCVPISNHLYFYWYRQILGQKVEFLVSFYNNEISEKSEIFDDQFSVERPDGSNFTLKIRSTKLEDSAMYFCASSGGGTSYNEQFFGPGTRLTVL.

The chain is built from TRBV18 and TRBJ1-5; 9 bases fit TRBD1. Germline CDR1 KGHSH, CDR2 LQKENI. This CDR3 has 15 residues. With 3 bases clipped from V and 5 bases from J, the junction kept 5 bases outside the gene matches. CDR3 residues: CASSPGTGWDQPQHF. The CDR3 DNA sequence: TGTGCCAGCTCACCTGGGACAGGGTGGGATCAGCCCCAGCATTTT.

The chain employs TRBV18 and TRBJ2-1, with D possibly TRBD1 on 5 matching bases. CDR1 KGHSH and CDR2 LQKENI come from the germline V gene. The V gene lost 2 bases and the J gene lost 7 bases, with 15 bases spanning the gap. The CDR3 has 15 residues. DNA for the CDR3: TGTGCCAGCTCACCAGGGCAGGGCGTGTGGAATGAGCAGTTCTTC. Translated, it gives CASSPGQGVWNEQFF.

The gene calls are TRBV30 and TRBJ2-1, with 11 bases matching TRBD2. The CDR3 runs 16 residues. The germline V gene encodes CDR1 GTSNPN and CDR2 SVGIG (reference sequence). With 2 bases clipped from V and 5 bases from J, the junction kept 8 bases outside the gene matches. The CDR3, as DNA: TGTGCCTGGAGTATAAAGGGACTAGCGGCAAACAATGAGCAGTTCTTC. The encoded protein is CAWSIKGLAANNEQFF.

The chain joins TRBV11-3 to TRBJ2-5, with a tentative D call TRBD1 (6 bases). The CDR3 consists of 13 residues. CDR1 and CDR2 from the germline V gene are SGHNT and YENEEA. Trimming stripped 0 bases from V and 4 bases from J, with 6 bases between. This CDR3 reads CASSLEQGETQYF. In DNA, the CDR3 is TGTGCCAGCAGCTTAGAACAGGGAGAGACCCAGTACTTC.

The rearrangement links TRBV21-1 to TRBJ2-1. TRBV21-1 is a documented pseudogene. The CDR3 covers 11 residues. The CDR3 DNA is TGTGCCAGCAGCCAGCACCATGAGCAGTTCTTC. Translation gives CASSQHHEQFF.

This clone appeared once. The chain links TRBV7-2 to TRBJ1-5; D unresolved. There are 13 residues in the CDR3. Germline assignment: CDR1 SGHTA and CDR2 FQGNSA. V dropped 4 bases and J dropped 4 bases, with 8 bases sitting between them. CDR3 residues: CASSSSPNQPQHF. The CDR3 DNA reads TGTGCCAGCAGCTCGTCCCCAAATCAGCCCCAGCATTTT.

This clone has only one observation. The CDR3: CASSQAVTGGSMNTEAFF. CDR3 nucleotide sequence: TGCGCCAGCAGCCAAGCCGTGACAGGAGGTTCCATGAACACTGAAGCTTTCTTT. The gene calls are TRBV4-1 and TRBJ1-1; D is perhaps TRBD1 (6 bases). Germline-derived CDR1 and CDR2 are MGHRA and YSYEKL. V shed 1 base and J shed 0 bases, with 18 bases lying between them. CDR3 length: 18 amino acids.